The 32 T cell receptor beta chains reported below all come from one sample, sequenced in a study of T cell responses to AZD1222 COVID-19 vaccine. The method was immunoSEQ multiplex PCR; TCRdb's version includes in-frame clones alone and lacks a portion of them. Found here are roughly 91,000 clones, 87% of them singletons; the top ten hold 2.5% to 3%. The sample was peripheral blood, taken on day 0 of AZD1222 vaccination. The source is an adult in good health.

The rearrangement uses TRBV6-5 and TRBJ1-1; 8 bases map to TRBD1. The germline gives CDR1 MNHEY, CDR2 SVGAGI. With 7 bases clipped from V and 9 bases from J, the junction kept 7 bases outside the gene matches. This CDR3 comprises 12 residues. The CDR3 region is CASKGTGPQAFF. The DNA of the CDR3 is TGTGCCAGCAAAGGGACAGGCCCCCAAGCTTTCTTT.

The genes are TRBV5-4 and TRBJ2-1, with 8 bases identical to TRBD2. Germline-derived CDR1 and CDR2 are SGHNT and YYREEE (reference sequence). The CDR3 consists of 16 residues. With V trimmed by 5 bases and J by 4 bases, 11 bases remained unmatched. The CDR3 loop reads CASREGGSSGYNEQFF. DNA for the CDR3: TGTGCCAGCAGGGAGGGTGGGTCTAGCGGGTACAATGAGCAGTTCTTC.

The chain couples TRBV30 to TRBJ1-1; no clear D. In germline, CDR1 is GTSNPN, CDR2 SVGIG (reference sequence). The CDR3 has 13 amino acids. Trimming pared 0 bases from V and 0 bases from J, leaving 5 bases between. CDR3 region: CAWSVEMNTEAFF. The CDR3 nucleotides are TGTGCCTGGAGTGTCGAGATGAACACTGAAGCTTTCTTT.

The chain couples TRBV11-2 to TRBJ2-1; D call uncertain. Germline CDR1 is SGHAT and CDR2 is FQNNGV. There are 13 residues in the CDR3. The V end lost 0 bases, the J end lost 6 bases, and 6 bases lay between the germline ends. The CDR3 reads CASSLDRSNEQFF. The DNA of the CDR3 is TGTGCCAGCAGCTTAGATCGGAGCAATGAGCAGTTCTTC.

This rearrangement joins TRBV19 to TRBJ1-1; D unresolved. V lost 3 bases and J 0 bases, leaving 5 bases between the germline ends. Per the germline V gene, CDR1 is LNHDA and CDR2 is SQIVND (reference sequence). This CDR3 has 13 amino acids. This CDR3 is CASSMSVNTEAFF. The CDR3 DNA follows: TGTGCCAGTAGTATGTCAGTGAACACTGAAGCTTTCTTT.

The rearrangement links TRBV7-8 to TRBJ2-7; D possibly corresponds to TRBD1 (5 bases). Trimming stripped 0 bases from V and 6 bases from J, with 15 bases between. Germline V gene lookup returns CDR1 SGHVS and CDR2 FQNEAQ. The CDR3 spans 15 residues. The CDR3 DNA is TGTGCCAGCAGCTTAGCCCCCCACCAAGGGGTCGAGCAGTACTTC. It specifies CASSLAPHQGVEQYF.

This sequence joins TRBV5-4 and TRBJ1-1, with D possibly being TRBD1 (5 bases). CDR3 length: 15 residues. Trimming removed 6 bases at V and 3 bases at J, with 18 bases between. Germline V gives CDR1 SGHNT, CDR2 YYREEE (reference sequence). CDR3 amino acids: CASTGARTFHTEAFF. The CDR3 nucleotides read TGTGCCAGCACCGGGGCACGGACCTTCCACACTGAAGCTTTCTTT.

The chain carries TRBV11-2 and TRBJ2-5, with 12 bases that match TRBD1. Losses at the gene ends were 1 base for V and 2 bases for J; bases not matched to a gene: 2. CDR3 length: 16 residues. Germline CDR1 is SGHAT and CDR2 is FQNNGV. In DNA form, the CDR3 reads TGTGCCAGCAGCTTAGGGGACAGGGGGCGGCAAGAGACCCAGTACTTC. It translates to CASSLGDRGRQETQYF.

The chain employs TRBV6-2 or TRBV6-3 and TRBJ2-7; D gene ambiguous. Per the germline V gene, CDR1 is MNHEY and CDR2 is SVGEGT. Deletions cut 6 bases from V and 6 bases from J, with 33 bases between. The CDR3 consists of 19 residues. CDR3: CASSRNRLPGSTLQVEQYF. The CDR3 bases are TGTGCCAGCAGCCGAAACCGCCTCCCCGGCTCCACCCTTCAGGTCGAGCAGTACTTC.

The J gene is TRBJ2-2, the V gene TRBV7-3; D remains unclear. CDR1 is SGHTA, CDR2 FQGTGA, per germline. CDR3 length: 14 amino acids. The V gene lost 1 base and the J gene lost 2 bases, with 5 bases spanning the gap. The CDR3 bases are TGTGCCAGCAGCTTAAGGGTCAACACCGGGGAGCTGTTTTTT. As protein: CASSLRVNTGELFF.

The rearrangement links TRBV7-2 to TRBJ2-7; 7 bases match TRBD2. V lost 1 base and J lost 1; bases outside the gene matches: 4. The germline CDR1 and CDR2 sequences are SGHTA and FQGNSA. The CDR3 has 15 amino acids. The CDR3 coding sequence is TGTGCCAGCAGCTTAGGTAGCGGGCCGTCCTACGAGCAGTACTTC. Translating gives CASSLGSGPSYEQYF.

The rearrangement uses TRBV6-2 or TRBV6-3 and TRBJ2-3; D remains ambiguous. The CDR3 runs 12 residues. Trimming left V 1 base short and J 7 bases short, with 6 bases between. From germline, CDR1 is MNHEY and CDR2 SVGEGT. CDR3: CASSYWPYTQYF. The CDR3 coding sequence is TGTGCCAGCAGTTACTGGCCCTATACGCAGTATTTT.

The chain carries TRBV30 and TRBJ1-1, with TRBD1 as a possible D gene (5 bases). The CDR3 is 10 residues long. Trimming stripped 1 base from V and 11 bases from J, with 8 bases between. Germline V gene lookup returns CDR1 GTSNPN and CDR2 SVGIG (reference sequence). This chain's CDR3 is CAWSDRGAFF. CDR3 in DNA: TGTGCCTGGAGTGACCGGGGGGCTTTCTTT.

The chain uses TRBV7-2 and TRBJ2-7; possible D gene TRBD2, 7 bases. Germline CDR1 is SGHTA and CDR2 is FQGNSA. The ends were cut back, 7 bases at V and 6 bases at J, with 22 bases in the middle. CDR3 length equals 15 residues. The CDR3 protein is CASTSKGGGAGEQYF. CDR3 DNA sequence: TGTGCCAGCACCTCCAAGGGGGGAGGGGCGGGCGAGCAGTACTTC.

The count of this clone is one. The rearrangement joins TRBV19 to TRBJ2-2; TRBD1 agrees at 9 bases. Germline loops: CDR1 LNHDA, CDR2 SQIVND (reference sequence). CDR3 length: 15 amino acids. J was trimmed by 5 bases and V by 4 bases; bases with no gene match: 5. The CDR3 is CASSTTGGRTGELFF. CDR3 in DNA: TGTGCCAGTAGTACTACAGGGGGCCGGACCGGGGAGCTGTTTTTT.

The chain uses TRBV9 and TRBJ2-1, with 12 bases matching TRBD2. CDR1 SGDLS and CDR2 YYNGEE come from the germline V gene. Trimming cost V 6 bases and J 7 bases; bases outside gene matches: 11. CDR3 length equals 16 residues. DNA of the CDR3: TGTGCCAGCAAGAGGGGTCTAGCGGGAGGGGTTAATGAGCAGTTCTTC. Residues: CASKRGLAGGVNEQFF.

The CDR3 nucleotides read TGTGCCAGCAGTTACGAGGCTAGCGGGTCGAACACCGGGGAGCTGTTTTTT. It codes for CASSYEASGSNTGELFF. The V and J genes are TRBV6-2 or TRBV6-3 and TRBJ2-2; 8 nucleotides agree with TRBD2. Germline V gene data show CDR1 as MNHEY and CDR2 as SVGEGT. The CDR3 spans 17 residues. J lost 0 bases, V lost 2 bases, and 5 bases had no gene match.

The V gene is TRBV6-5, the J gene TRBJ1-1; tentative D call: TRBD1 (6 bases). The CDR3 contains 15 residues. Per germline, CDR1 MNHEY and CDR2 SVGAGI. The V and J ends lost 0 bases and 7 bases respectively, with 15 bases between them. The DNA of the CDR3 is TGTGCCAGCAGTTACTCGAGGGGGGGGCATAATGAAGCTTTCTTT. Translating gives CASSYSRGGHNEAFF.

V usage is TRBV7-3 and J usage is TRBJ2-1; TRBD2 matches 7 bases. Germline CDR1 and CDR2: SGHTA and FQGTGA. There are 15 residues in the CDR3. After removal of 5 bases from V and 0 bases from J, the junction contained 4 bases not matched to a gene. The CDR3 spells CASSPTGGSYNEQFF. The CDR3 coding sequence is TGTGCCAGCAGCCCTACGGGGGGCTCCTACAATGAGCAGTTCTTC.

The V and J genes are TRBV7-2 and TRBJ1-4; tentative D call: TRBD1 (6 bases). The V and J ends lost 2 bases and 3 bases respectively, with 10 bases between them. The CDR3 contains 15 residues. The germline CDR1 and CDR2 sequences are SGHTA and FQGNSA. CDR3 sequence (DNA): TGTGCCAGCAGCTTATCAGGGGACTCTAATGAAAAACTGTTTTTT. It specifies CASSLSGDSNEKLFF.

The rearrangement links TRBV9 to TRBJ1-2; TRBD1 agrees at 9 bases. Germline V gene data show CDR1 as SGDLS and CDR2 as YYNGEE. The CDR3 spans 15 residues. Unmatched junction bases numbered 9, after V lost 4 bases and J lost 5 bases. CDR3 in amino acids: CASSSGQGRGYGYTF. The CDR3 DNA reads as TGTGCCAGCAGCTCGGGACAGGGCCGAGGGTATGGCTACACCTTC. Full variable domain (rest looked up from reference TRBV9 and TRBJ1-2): DSGVTQTPKHLITATGQRVTLRCSPRSGDLSVYWYQQSLDQGLQFLIQYYNGEERAKGNILERFSAQQFPDLHSELNLSSLELGDSALYFCASSSGQGRGYGYTFGSGTRLTVV.

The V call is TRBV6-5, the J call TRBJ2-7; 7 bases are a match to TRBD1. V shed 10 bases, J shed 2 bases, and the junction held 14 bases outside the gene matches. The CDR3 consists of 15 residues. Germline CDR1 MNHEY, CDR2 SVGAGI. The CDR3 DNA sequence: TGTGCCACACTTAAGATAACGACAGGGACCTACGAGCAGTACTTC. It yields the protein CATLKITTGTYEQYF.

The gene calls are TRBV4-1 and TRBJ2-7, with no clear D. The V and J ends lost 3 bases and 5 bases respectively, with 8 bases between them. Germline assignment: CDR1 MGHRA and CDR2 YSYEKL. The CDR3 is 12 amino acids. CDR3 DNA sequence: TGCGCCAGCAGCCAGCAGAGTGACGAGCAGTACTTC. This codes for CASSQQSDEQYF.

The DNA of the CDR3 is TGTGCCAGCAGCTCGGGACTAGCGGGTTTCTCCTACAATGAGCAGTTCTTC. It is translated as CASSSGLAGFSYNEQFF. V and J are TRBV11-3 and TRBJ2-1; the match to TRBD2 covers 12 bases. Germline V gives CDR1 SGHNT, CDR2 YENEEA. The CDR3 is 17 residues long. Unmatched junction bases numbered 4, after V lost 4 bases and J lost 0 bases. Combining the CDR3 with reference TRBV11-3 and TRBJ2-1 gives the whole variable domain EAGVVQSPRYKIIEKKQPVAFWCNPISGHNTLYWYLQNLGQGPELLIRYENEEAVDDSQLPKDRFSAERLKGVDSTLKIQPAELGDSAVYLCASSSGLAGFSYNEQFFGPGTRLTVL.

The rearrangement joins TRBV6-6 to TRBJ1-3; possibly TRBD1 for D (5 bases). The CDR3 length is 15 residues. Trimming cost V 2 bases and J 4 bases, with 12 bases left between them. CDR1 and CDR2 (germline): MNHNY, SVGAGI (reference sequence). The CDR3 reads CASSYDSVSGNTIYF. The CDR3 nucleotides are TGTGCCAGCAGTTACGACAGTGTAAGCGGAAACACCATATATTTT.

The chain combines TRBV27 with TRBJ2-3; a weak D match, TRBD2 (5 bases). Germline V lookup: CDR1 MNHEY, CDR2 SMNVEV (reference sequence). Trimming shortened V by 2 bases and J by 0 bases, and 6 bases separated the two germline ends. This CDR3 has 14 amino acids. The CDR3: CASSLRGSTDTQYF. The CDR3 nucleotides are TGTGCCAGCAGTTTACGGGGAAGCACAGATACGCAGTATTTT.

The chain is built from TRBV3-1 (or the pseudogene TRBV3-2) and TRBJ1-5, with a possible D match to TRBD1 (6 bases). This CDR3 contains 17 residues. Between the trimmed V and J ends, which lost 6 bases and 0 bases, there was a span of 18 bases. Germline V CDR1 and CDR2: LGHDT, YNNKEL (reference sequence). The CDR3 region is CASRQIRDTYSNQPQHF. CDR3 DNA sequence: TGTGCCAGCAGGCAAATTCGGGACACCTATAGCAATCAGCCCCAGCATTTT.

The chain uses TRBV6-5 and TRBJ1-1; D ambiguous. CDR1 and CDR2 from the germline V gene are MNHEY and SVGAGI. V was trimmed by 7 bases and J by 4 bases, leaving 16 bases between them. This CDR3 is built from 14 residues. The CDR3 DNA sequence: TGTGCCAGCACCCTAGGTGGGGAGCTCACTGAAGCTTTCTTT. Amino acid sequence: CASTLGGELTEAFF.

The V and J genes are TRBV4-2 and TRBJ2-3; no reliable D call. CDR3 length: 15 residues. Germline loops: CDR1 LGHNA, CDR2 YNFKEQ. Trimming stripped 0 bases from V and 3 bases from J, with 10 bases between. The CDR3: CASSQDPSQTDTQYF. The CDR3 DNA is TGTGCCAGCAGCCAAGATCCTAGTCAGACAGATACGCAGTATTTT.

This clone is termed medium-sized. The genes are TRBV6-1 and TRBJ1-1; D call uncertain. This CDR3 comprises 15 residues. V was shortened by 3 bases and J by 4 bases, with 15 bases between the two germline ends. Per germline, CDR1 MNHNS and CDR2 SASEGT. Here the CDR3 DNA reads TGTGCCAGCAGTGAGGAGGAGGGTTTGGGCACTGAAGCTTTCTTT. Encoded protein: CASSEEEGLGTEAFF.

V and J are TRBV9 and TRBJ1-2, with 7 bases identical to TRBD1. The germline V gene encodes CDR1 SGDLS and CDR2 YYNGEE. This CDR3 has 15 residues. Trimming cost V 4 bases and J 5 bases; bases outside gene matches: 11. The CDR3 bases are TGTGCCAGCAGCCCCCGGGACAGAGGGGGGTATGGCTACACCTTC. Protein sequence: CASSPRDRGGYGYTF.

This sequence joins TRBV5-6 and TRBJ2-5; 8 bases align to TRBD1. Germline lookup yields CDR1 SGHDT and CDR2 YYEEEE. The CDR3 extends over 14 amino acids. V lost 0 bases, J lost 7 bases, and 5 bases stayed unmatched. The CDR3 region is CASSLAGQARTQYF. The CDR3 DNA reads TGTGCCAGCAGCTTGGCGGGACAGGCTCGGACCCAGTACTTC.